This TCR beta chain was captured by sequencing in a study of Ad26.COV2.S vaccination and SARS-CoV-2 variants. The protocol was immunoSEQ multiplex PCR, while the TCRdb copy is restricted to in-frame clones and leaves out a portion. The repertoire holds 430,000 or so clones, with 75% to 95% as singletons. Deletions cut 3 bases from V and 4 bases from J, with 13 bases between. Germline lookup yields CDR1 MGHDK and CDR2 SYGVNS. The length of the CDR3 is 14 residues. The treatment is: around 19 received Ad26.COV2.S at low or high dose, single or two shots; 5 received placebo; per-sample allocation not given. Samples were taken on day 63 after the first vaccine or placebo injection. The shot given was an Ad26 vector that makes Wuhan-strain SARS-CoV-2 spike.

J is TRBJ2-7 and V is TRBV25-1; D gene unclear. The specimen was peripheral blood, collected in a trial of Ad26.COV2.S vaccine versus placebo. The clonotype was recovered from a person between 18 and 60 years old who received the Ad26.COV2.S COVID-19 vaccine or a placebo. For the CDR3, the DNA is TGTGCCAGCAGTGATTCCGGACCCCGTTACGAGCAGTACTTC. Its protein product is CASSDSGPRYEQYF.